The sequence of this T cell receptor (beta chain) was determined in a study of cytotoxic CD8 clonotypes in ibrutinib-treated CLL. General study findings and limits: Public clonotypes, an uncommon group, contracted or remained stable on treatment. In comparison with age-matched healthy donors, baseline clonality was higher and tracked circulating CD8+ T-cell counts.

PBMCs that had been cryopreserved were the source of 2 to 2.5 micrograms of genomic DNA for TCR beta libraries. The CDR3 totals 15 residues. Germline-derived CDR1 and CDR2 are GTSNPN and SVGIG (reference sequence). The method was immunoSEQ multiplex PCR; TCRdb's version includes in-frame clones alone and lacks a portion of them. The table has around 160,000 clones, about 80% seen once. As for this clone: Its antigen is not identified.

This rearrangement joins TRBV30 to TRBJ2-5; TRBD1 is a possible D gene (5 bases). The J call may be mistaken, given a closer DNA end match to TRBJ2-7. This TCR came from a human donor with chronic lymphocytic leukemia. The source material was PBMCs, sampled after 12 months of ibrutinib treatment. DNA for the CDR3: TGTGCCTGGAGGGAATTATCAGGGCCTCTCTACGAGCAGTACTTC. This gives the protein CAWRELSGPLYEQYF.